A selection of T cell receptor beta chains follows, all from one sample in a study of T-cell reconstitution after alpha-beta-depleted transplantation in children. TCRdb itself ran the PCR reads through MiXCR, one entry per CDR3 protein. The data hold about 610,000 distinct CDR3 sequences, with approximately 10% observed a single time. The specimen was PBMCs from the stem cell graft donor, collected from the stem cell graft. All receptors derive from a human donor who donated a stem cell graft to a child with acute myeloid leukemia. Each CDR3 is given with its conserved first and last residue. Each record gives: CDR3 DNA, CDR3 protein, J gene, V gene, clone size, D gene. A D gene is named only where the DNA matches it firmly. Not all rows give a size; the values are once, few, many and, for expanded clones, a class.

cdr3_nt: TGCAGCGTTGAAAGCACCTACGAGCAGTACTTC
cdr3_aa: CSVESTYEQYF
j_call: TRBJ2-7
v_call: TRBV29-1
clone_size: few
d_call: NA

cdr3_nt: TGTGCCAGTAGTATAACCGGAAACACCGGGGAGCTGTTTTTT
cdr3_aa: CASSITGNTGELFF
j_call: TRBJ2-2
v_call: TRBV19
clone_size: NA
d_call: NA

cdr3_nt: TGTGCCAGCAGTTTTTTATACGAGCAGTACTTC
cdr3_aa: CASSFLYEQYF
j_call: TRBJ2-7
v_call: TRBV12-3/TRBV12-4
clone_size: many
d_call: NA

cdr3_nt: TGCGCCAGCAGCCAAGAAAGGACTGGAACACTTCGGGAAGAGCAGTTCTTC
cdr3_aa: CASSQERTGTLREEQFF
j_call: TRBJ2-1
v_call: TRBV4-3
clone_size: few
d_call: NA

cdr3_nt: TGTGCCAGCAGCCGACCTAGCGCAGAATACAATGAGCAGTTCTTC
cdr3_aa: CASSRPSAEYNEQFF
j_call: TRBJ2-1
v_call: TRBV14
clone_size: many
d_call: NA

cdr3_nt: TGCAGTGGCCACAGGGACCCGACCCAGAACCAGTACTTC
cdr3_aa: CSGHRDPTQNQYF
j_call: TRBJ2-5
v_call: TRBV20-1
clone_size: many
d_call: NA

cdr3_nt: TGTGCCAGCAGCGACTTATTCGAGCAGTACTTC
cdr3_aa: CASSDLFEQYF
j_call: TRBJ2-7
v_call: TRBV5-5
clone_size: many
d_call: NA

cdr3_nt: TGTGCCATCAGTGACCTTAAAGTTGAGCAGTTCTTC
cdr3_aa: CAISDLKVEQFF
j_call: TRBJ2-1
v_call: TRBV10-3
clone_size: NA
d_call: NA

cdr3_nt: TGTGCCAGCAGCCACTACCTAGCGGGAGGGCGCACAGATACGCAGTATTTT
cdr3_aa: CASSHYLAGGRTDTQYF
j_call: TRBJ2-3
v_call: TRBV7-2
clone_size: NA
d_call: TRBD2

cdr3_nt: TGTGCCAGCAGTTTCGGCAGGACCGCCCTCAGGGCTTTCTTT
cdr3_aa: CASSFGRTALRAFF
j_call: TRBJ1-1
v_call: TRBV27
clone_size: NA
d_call: NA

cdr3_nt: TGCAGTGCTAACCTTCCCGGGCAGCTACAGTTCTTC
cdr3_aa: CSANLPGQLQFF
j_call: TRBJ2-1
v_call: TRBV20-1
clone_size: NA
d_call: NA

cdr3_nt: TGTGCCACCAGCAACGCCGGGACTAGGGACTACGAGCAGTACTTC
cdr3_aa: CATSNAGTRDYEQYF
j_call: TRBJ2-7
v_call: TRBV15
clone_size: few
d_call: TRBD2

cdr3_nt: TGTGCCAGCAGCCCTGGACTAGCGGGAGGGACGGGGTACGAGCAGTACTTC
cdr3_aa: CASSPGLAGGTGYEQYF
j_call: TRBJ2-7
v_call: TRBV7-8
clone_size: few
d_call: TRBD2

cdr3_nt: TGTGCCAGCAGCCCCTTTACCCCATCCCAGGGGACCTACGAGCAGTACTTC
cdr3_aa: CASSPFTPSQGTYEQYF
j_call: TRBJ2-7
v_call: TRBV11-2
clone_size: few
d_call: NA

cdr3_nt: TGCAGTGCTAGGACGTTTTGGCTAGCGGGTAACAATGAGCAGTTCTTC
cdr3_aa: CSARTFWLAGNNEQFF
j_call: TRBJ2-1
v_call: TRBV20-1
clone_size: many
d_call: TRBD2

cdr3_nt: TGCAGTGCTAGGTCCACTGGGACCCCCGGGGAGACCCAGTACTTC
cdr3_aa: CSARSTGTPGETQYF
j_call: TRBJ2-5
v_call: TRBV20-1
clone_size: NA
d_call: NA

cdr3_nt: TGTGCCAGCAGCCAAGTAATGGGACTAGCGGGAGTCCGACAGGGGAATGAGCAGTTCTTC
cdr3_aa: CASSQVMGLAGVRQGNEQFF
j_call: TRBJ2-1
v_call: TRBV4-2
clone_size: few
d_call: TRBD2

cdr3_nt: TGTGCCAGCAGGGCTTCCCGGGTCACTGAAGCTTTCTTT
cdr3_aa: CASRASRVTEAFF
j_call: TRBJ1-1
v_call: TRBV3-1
clone_size: NA
d_call: NA

cdr3_nt: TGCAGTGCTAGGAGGCGGGAGGGGCTACGCGAGCAGTACTTC
cdr3_aa: CSARRREGLREQYF
j_call: TRBJ2-7
v_call: TRBV20-1
clone_size: NA
d_call: TRBD2

cdr3_nt: TGTGCCTCCATACCGGGACACACCAAAAACATTCAGTACTTC
cdr3_aa: CASIPGHTKNIQYF
j_call: TRBJ2-4
v_call: TRBV30
clone_size: NA
d_call: NA

cdr3_nt: TGTGCCAGCAGCTTAGATACCGCAGATACGCAGTATTTT
cdr3_aa: CASSLDTADTQYF
j_call: TRBJ2-3
v_call: TRBV11-2
clone_size: NA
d_call: NA

cdr3_nt: TGCAGCGCCCCCCGGGTGGGGGGCGGTAGCACAGATACGCAGTATTTT
cdr3_aa: CSAPRVGGGSTDTQYF
j_call: TRBJ2-3
v_call: TRBV29-1
clone_size: many
d_call: NA

cdr3_nt: TGTGCCAGCAGCTCACCCGGGACAGCCTATGGCTACACCTTC
cdr3_aa: CASSSPGTAYGYTF
j_call: TRBJ1-2
v_call: TRBV7-9
clone_size: NA
d_call: TRBD1

cdr3_nt: TGTGCCAGCACCCAAGATCCTCCCGGGACTAGCGACAATGAGCAGTTCTTC
cdr3_aa: CASTQDPPGTSDNEQFF
j_call: TRBJ2-1
v_call: TRBV3-1
clone_size: NA
d_call: TRBD2

cdr3_nt: TGTGCCAGCAGCCCGGACAGGGCAAATGAAAAACTGTTTTTT
cdr3_aa: CASSPDRANEKLFF
j_call: TRBJ1-4
v_call: TRBV7-6
clone_size: NA
d_call: TRBD1

cdr3_nt: TGTGCCAGCAGCTTCCAGGGGGGGCGCGGCACTGAAGCTTTCTTT
cdr3_aa: CASSFQGGRGTEAFF
j_call: TRBJ1-1
v_call: TRBV9
clone_size: few
d_call: TRBD1

cdr3_nt: TGCAGCGTTGACTTCGGGAAAGATACGCAGTATTTT
cdr3_aa: CSVDFGKDTQYF
j_call: TRBJ2-3
v_call: TRBV29-1
clone_size: NA
d_call: NA

cdr3_nt: TGTGCCAGCAGCTTATGGGACACCTCCCAAGAGACCCAGTACTTC
cdr3_aa: CASSLWDTSQETQYF
j_call: TRBJ2-5
v_call: TRBV5-4
clone_size: few
d_call: NA

cdr3_nt: TGCAGTGCTGGGGGACAGGGGGCCGGCTATGAGCAGTTCTTC
cdr3_aa: CSAGGQGAGYEQFF
j_call: TRBJ2-1
v_call: TRBV20-1
clone_size: NA
d_call: TRBD1

cdr3_nt: TGCGCCAGCAGCGTACAGACTAGCGGAGAGTACAATGAGCAGTTCTTC
cdr3_aa: CASSVQTSGEYNEQFF
j_call: TRBJ2-1
v_call: TRBV5-1
clone_size: many
d_call: TRBD2

cdr3_nt: TGTGCCAGCAGTAAGGGACAGGGGCATGGCTACACCTTC
cdr3_aa: CASSKGQGHGYTF
j_call: TRBJ1-2
v_call: TRBV6-1
clone_size: many
d_call: TRBD1

cdr3_nt: TGTGCCAGTAGTATGTGGGGCAACGCTGGAAACACCATATATTTT
cdr3_aa: CASSMWGNAGNTIYF
j_call: TRBJ1-3
v_call: TRBV19
clone_size: many
d_call: NA

cdr3_nt: TGTGCCAGCAGTGCGTCCGGGTTACCCTACGAGCAGTACTTC
cdr3_aa: CASSASGLPYEQYF
j_call: TRBJ2-7
v_call: TRBV25-1
clone_size: NA
d_call: NA

cdr3_nt: TGTGCCATCAGTGAGTCAGGCTCCAAGGATGAGCAGTTCTTC
cdr3_aa: CAISESGSKDEQFF
j_call: TRBJ2-1
v_call: TRBV10-3
clone_size: many
d_call: NA

cdr3_nt: TGTGCCAGCAGTGTACTCGGGACGGACACAGATACGCAGTATTTT
cdr3_aa: CASSVLGTDTDTQYF
j_call: TRBJ2-3
v_call: TRBV12-3/TRBV12-4
clone_size: many
d_call: NA

cdr3_nt: TGTGCCTGGAGTTCCCGGACTAGCGGGACCTACGAGCAGTACTTC
cdr3_aa: CAWSSRTSGTYEQYF
j_call: TRBJ2-7
v_call: TRBV30
clone_size: NA
d_call: TRBD2

cdr3_nt: TGCAGTGCAACCCCGGCCCCCAGGGGCCACACAGATACGCAGTATTTT
cdr3_aa: CSATPAPRGHTDTQYF
j_call: TRBJ2-3
v_call: TRBV20-1
clone_size: few
d_call: NA

cdr3_nt: TGTGCCAGCAGAAGGAAAGGGGAGGCGACCTACGAGCAGTACTTC
cdr3_aa: CASRRKGEATYEQYF
j_call: TRBJ2-7
v_call: TRBV6-2/TRBV6-3
clone_size: NA
d_call: NA

cdr3_nt: TGTGCCAGCAGCAAGACTAGCGGGCCGGTGGACAATGAGCAGTTCTTC
cdr3_aa: CASSKTSGPVDNEQFF
j_call: TRBJ2-1
v_call: TRBV21-1
clone_size: many
d_call: NA

cdr3_nt: TGTGCCAGCAGTTTTGTCCGGGACAGGGCCCAGCCCCAGCATTTT
cdr3_aa: CASSFVRDRAQPQHF
j_call: TRBJ1-5
v_call: TRBV12-3/TRBV12-4
clone_size: NA
d_call: TRBD1

cdr3_nt: TGCAGTGCTAGAGGACTAGCGGGAGGTCGTGGGGACGAGCAGTACTTC
cdr3_aa: CSARGLAGGRGDEQYF
j_call: TRBJ2-7
v_call: TRBV20-1
clone_size: NA
d_call: TRBD2

cdr3_nt: TGTGCCAGCAGTTACAGACCCTACGAGCAGTACTTC
cdr3_aa: CASSYRPYEQYF
j_call: TRBJ2-7
v_call: TRBV5-8
clone_size: many
d_call: NA

cdr3_nt: TGTGCCAGCCCGAGGAATGAGCAGTTCTTC
cdr3_aa: CASPRNEQFF
j_call: TRBJ2-1
v_call: TRBV6-5
clone_size: many
d_call: NA

cdr3_nt: TGCAGCGAGGGACAGGGGACAGATACGCAGTATTTT
cdr3_aa: CSEGQGTDTQYF
j_call: TRBJ2-3
v_call: TRBV29-1
clone_size: many
d_call: TRBD1

cdr3_nt: TGCTGTCAACTCCTAGCGGGAGGGCTTAGCTCCTACAATGAGCAGTTCTTC
cdr3_aa: CCQLLAGGLSSYNEQFF
j_call: TRBJ2-1
v_call: TRBV20-1
clone_size: NA
d_call: TRBD2

cdr3_nt: TGCAGCGTTGAGAGGGGGATTGGCGCAGATACGCAGTATTTT
cdr3_aa: CSVERGIGADTQYF
j_call: TRBJ2-3
v_call: TRBV29-1
clone_size: many
d_call: NA

cdr3_nt: TGTGCCAGCAGTTTTGAGGGTGATACGCAGTATTTT
cdr3_aa: CASSFEGDTQYF
j_call: TRBJ2-3
v_call: TRBV28
clone_size: many
d_call: NA

cdr3_nt: TGTGCCAGCAGTGAATATAGCACGACGAATGAAAAACTGTTTTTT
cdr3_aa: CASSEYSTTNEKLFF
j_call: TRBJ1-4
v_call: TRBV25-1
clone_size: few
d_call: NA